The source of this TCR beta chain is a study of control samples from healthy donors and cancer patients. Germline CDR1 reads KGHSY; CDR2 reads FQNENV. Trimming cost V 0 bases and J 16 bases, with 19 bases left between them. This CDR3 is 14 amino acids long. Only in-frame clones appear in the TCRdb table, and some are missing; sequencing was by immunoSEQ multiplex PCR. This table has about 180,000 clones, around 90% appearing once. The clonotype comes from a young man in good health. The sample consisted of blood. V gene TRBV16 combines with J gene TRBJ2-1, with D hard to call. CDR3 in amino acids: CASSQSAGSSDLFF. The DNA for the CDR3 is TGTGCCAGCAGCCAATCGGCTGGGTCCTCGGATCTTTTCTTC.